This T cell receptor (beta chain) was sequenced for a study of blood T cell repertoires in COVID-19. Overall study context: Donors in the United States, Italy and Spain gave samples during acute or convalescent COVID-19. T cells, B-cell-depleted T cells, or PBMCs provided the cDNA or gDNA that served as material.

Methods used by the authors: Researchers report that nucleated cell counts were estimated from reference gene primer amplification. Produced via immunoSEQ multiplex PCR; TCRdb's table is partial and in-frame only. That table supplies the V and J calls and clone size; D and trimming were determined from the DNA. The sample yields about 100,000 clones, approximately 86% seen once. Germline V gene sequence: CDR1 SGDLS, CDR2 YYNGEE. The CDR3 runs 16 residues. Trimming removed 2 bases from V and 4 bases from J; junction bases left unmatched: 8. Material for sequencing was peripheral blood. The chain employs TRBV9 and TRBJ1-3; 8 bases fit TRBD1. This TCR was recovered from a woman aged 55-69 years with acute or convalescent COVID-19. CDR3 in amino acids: CASSVQGAAGGNTIYF. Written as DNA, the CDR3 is TGTGCCAGCAGCGTGCAGGGGGCCGCTGGGGGAAACACCATATATTTT.